This T cell receptor beta chain was profiled in a study of lymphopenia after photon versus proton radiotherapy. Comments on this clone: What it binds is not known.

Study-level results: After the lymphocyte nadir, photon-treated repertoires showed oligoclonal expansion, especially of CD8+ Temra cells. Authors raise, but do not show, better survival with proton therapy. Proton therapy kept repertoires fairly stable, unlike photons, which gained effector/memory cells.

Data came from immunoSEQ multiplex PCR; TCRdb stores just in-frame clones and leaves some out. The sample shows 65,000 to 75,000 clones, approximately 87% of them seen only once. Trimming removed 1 base at V and 10 bases at J, with 17 bases between. This CDR3 region has 16 residues. In germline, CDR1 is SGHVS, CDR2 FNYEAQ. V gene TRBV7-6 combines with J gene TRBJ1-6; possibly TRBD1 for D (5 bases). The sequences come from peripheral blood, collected from a patient treated with proton-based radiotherapy. This TCR was recovered from a man of 80 years or more with esophageal cancer. CDR3 nucleotides: TGTGCCAGCAGCTTAGAATCTATGGGGGAAAGATCACCCCTCCACTTT. Protein: CASSLESMGERSPLHF.